A single sample gave rise to the 9 T cell receptor beta chains below, sequenced in a study of cytomegalovirus exposure and HLA in healthy donors (dated by TCRdb to about 2017). The receptor library was made with the immunoSEQ multiplex PCR assay. For the multiplex PCR, a mixture combining 60 forward primers for TCR Vbeta segments and 13 reverse primers for TCR Jbeta segments was used. TCRdb mirrors the immuneACCESS table, restricted to in-frame sequences. Some clones are absent from its copies; in checked studies, under half trace to an unresolved V gene, and the reason for the others is unknown. Counted in this sample were under 200,000 clones; 75% of them appeared once. Clones ranked in the top ten supply just under 3% of the sample. The sample comprised PBMCs. The receptors were gathered from a woman aged 45 to 65 in good health and CMV-seropositive.

V gene TRBV19 combines with J gene TRBJ2-5; 7 nucleotides align to TRBD1. Germline CDR1 is LNHDA and CDR2 is SQIVND (reference sequence). The CDR3 covers 15 residues. Trimming removed 0 bases from V and 4 bases from J; junction bases left unmatched: 5. CDR3 sequence (DNA): TGTGCCAGTAGTATAGACTCAACAGGGGCAGAGACCCAGTACTTC. This translates into CASSIDSTGAETQYF.

The chain joins TRBV9 to TRBJ2-5; 10 bases align to TRBD2. After removal of 1 base from V and 5 bases from J, the junction contained 2 bases not matched to a gene. CDR1 and CDR2 (germline): SGDLS, YYNGEE. The CDR3 has 14 residues. The CDR3 nucleotides are TGTGCCAGCAGCGTAATGGGACTAGCGGAGACCCAGTACTTC. Protein product: CASSVMGLAETQYF.

This rearrangement joins TRBV9 to TRBJ2-6, with D possibly being TRBD1 (6 bases). Trimming cost V 4 bases and J 0 bases, with 17 bases left between them. This CDR3 spans 18 amino acids. Germline CDR1 and CDR2: SGDLS and YYNGEE. Here the CDR3 DNA reads TGTGCCAGCAGCCCCATTTCGGGCAGGGGCTCTGGGGCCAACGTCCTGACTTTC. Translation gives CASSPISGRGSGANVLTF.

The chain combines TRBV7-2 with TRBJ1-5, with D possibly TRBD1 on 6 matching bases. Germline loops: CDR1 SGHTA, CDR2 FQGNSA. V was shortened by 8 bases and J by 2 bases, with 16 bases between the two germline ends. The CDR3 covers 15 residues. DNA for the CDR3: TGTGCCAGCGGACAGCAGGGGCTGGGCAATCAGCCCCAGCATTTT. It specifies CASGQQGLGNQPQHF.

The chain uses TRBV6-1 and TRBJ1-5, with D possibly being TRBD1 (6 bases). Germline CDR1 MNHNS, CDR2 SASEGT. CDR3 length: 14 amino acids. V lost 10 bases and J lost 0, with 13 bases in between. The CDR3 reads CATRQEYSNQPQHF. CDR3 sequence (DNA): TGTGCCACCAGACAGGAGTATAGCAATCAGCCCCAGCATTTT.

The gene calls are TRBV2 and TRBJ1-6; TRBD1 matches at 9 bases. CDR1 is SNHLY and CDR2 is FYNNEI in the germline V gene. V shed 10 bases and J 6 bases; nucleotides not matched to a gene: 4. The CDR3 is made up of 13 amino acids. DNA of the CDR3: TGTGCCACAACGGGACAGGGTAATTCACCCCTCCACTTT. Protein sequence: CATTGQGNSPLHF.

The J gene is TRBJ2-7, the V gene TRBV4-1; D is uncertain. The V end lost 1 base, the J end lost 3 bases, and 13 bases lay between the germline ends. Germline V CDR1 and CDR2: MGHRA, YSYEKL. The length of the CDR3 is 15 residues. The CDR3 DNA is TGCGCCAGCAGCCAAGGATGGGCCGCCAGCTACGAGCAGTACTTC. Encoded protein: CASSQGWAASYEQYF.

V gene TRBV7-9 combines with J gene TRBJ1-2; TRBD1 is a possible D gene (6 bases). Germline V CDR1 and CDR2: SEHNR, FQNEAQ (reference sequence). V lost 5 bases and J lost 7, with 17 bases in between. This CDR3 has 14 amino acids. CDR3 amino acids: CASSTGKGEGGYTF. The DNA of the CDR3 is TGTGCCAGCAGCACAGGGAAGGGCGAGGGTGGCTACACCTTC.

This clone was counted between two and nine times. The same CDR3 can be traced to other DNA sequences in this sample. The chain joins TRBV5-4 to TRBJ2-7, with D possibly matching TRBD2 (5 bases). Germline V gives CDR1 SGHNT, CDR2 YYREEE (reference sequence). The CDR3 spans 15 residues. V lost 0 bases to trimming and J lost 3 bases, with 13 bases between them. The CDR3 DNA is TGTGCCAGCAGCTTGGGGGCGGGTCAAGGCTACGAGCAGTACTTC. It yields the protein CASSLGAGQGYEQYF.